This record looks at one T cell receptor (beta chain) sequence and its context. Compared with the rest of its sample, this clone is medium-sized (0.01 to 0.1%). Its specific antigen is unknown. No much larger clone is present one base from it, and per-base qualities are unavailable. The data are from a study of T cell changes during pregnancy in multiple sclerosis (dated by TCRdb to the late 2010s). Regarding the complete study: The study looked at changes in the T cell repertoire across pregnancy in women with multiple sclerosis.

CDR1 and CDR2, per the germline V gene, are LGHNT and FRNRAP. The CDR3 has 16 amino acids, counting the end cysteine and phenylalanine. Only the CDR3 region is kept as DNA, spanning 48 bases read in frame from base 1. The junction shows trimming of 4 bases on V and 3 bases on J, and the gene matches do not reach 8 bases of it. Receptors were amplified or captured by the immunoSEQ multiplex PCR assay. Drawn from immuneACCESS, this table holds only the in-frame rearrangements with V and J called that TCRdb kept. Clones are partly lost; checked studies trace under half to an unresolved V gene and leave the rest unexplained. Here the sample has 35,000 or so clones; roughly 94% occur a single time. 0.45% to 0.5% of the sample belongs to the ten largest clones.

This sample comprised CD4+ T cells from peripheral blood mononuclear cells, obtained after pregnancy. Recombination joined TRBV12-5 with TRBJ2-7, and TRBD1 matches 11 of the central bases. The source is a female donor with multiple sclerosis, enrolled in a pregnancy study. The sequence in DNA is TGTGCTAGTGGTTCGGGCCCCGGGACAGGGGGCTACGAGCAGTACTTC. Its coded protein is CASGSGPGTGGYEQYF.